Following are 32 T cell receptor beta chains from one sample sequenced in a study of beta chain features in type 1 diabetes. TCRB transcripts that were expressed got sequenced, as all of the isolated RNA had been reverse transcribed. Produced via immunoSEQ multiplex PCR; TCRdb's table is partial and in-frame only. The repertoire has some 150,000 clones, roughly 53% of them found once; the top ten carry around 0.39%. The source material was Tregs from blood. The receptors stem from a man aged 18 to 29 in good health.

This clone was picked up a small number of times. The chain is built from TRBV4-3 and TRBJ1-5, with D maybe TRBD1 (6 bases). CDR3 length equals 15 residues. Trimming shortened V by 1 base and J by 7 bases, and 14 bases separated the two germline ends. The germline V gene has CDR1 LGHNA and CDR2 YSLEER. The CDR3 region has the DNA TGCGCCAGCAGCCAAGCACAGGGTCTCGGCCAGCCCCAGCATTTT. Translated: CASSQAQGLGQPQHF.

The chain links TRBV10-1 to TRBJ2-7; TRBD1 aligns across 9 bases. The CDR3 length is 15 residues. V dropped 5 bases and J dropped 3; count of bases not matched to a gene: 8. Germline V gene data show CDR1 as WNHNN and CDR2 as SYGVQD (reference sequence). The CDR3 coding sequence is TGCGCCAGCAGTCGCCGGGACAGGGATAACTACGAGCAGTACTTC. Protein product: CASSRRDRDNYEQYF.

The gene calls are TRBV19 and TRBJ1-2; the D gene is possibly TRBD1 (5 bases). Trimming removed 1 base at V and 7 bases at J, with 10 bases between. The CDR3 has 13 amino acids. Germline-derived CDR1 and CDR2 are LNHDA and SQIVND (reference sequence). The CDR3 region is CASSIVAQGGYTF. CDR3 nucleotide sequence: TGTGCCAGTAGTATAGTGGCGCAGGGTGGCTACACCTTC.

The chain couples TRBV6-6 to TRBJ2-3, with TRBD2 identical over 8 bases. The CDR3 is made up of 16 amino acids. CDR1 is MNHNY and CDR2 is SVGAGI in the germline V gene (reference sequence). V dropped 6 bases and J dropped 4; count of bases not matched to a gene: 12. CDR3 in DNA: TGTGCCAGCAGCAACGGGGGGGCGGGAAGGGCAGATACGCAGTATTTT. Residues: CASSNGGAGRADTQYF.

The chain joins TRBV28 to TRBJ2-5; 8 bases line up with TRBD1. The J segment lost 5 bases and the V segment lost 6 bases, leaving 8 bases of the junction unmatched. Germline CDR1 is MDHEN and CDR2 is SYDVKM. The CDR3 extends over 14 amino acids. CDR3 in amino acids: CASSTWTGKETQYF. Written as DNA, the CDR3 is TGTGCCAGCAGCACTTGGACAGGGAAGGAGACCCAGTACTTC. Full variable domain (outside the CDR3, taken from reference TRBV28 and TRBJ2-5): DVKVTQSSRYLVKRTGEKVFLECVQDMDHENMFWYRQDPGLGLRLIYFSYDVKMKEKGDIPEGYSVSREKKERFSLILESASTNQTSMYLCASSTWTGKETQYFGPGTRLLVL.

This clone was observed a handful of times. Here the CDR3 reads CASSPVRHEQYF. The CDR3 region has the DNA TGTGCCAGCAGCCCAGTACGCCACGAGCAGTACTTC. This rearrangement joins TRBV7-9 to TRBJ2-7; D gene unclear. V gave up 5 bases and J gave up 5 bases, with 10 bases separating them. Looked up from germline, CDR1 is SEHNR and CDR2 is FQNEAQ (reference sequence). This CDR3 is 12 amino acids long.

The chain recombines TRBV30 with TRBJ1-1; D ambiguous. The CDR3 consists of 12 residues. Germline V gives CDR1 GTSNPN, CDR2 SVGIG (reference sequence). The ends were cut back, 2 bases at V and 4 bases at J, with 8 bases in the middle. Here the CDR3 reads CAWSFIVTEAFF. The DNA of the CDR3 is TGTGCCTGGAGTTTTATTGTCACTGAAGCTTTCTTT. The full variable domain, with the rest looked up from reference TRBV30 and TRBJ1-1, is SQTIHQWPATLVQPVGSPLSLECTVEGTSNPNLYWYRQAAGRGLQLLFYSVGIGQISSEVPQNLSASRPQDRQFILSSKKLLLSDSGFYLCAWSFIVTEAFFGQGTRLTVV.

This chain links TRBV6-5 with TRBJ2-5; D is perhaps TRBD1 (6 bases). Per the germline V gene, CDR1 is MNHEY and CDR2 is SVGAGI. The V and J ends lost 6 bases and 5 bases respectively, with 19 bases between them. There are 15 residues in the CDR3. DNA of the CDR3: TGTGCCAGCAGGCCCGCTTTTGAGACAGGCGAGACCCAGTACTTC. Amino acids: CASRPAFETGETQYF.

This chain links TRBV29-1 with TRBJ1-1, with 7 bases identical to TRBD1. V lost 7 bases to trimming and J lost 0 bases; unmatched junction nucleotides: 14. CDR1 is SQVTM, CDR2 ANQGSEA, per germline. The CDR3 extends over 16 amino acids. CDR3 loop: CSATGTASSMNTEAFF. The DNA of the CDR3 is TGCAGCGCCACCGGGACAGCCAGTTCTATGAACACTGAAGCTTTCTTT.

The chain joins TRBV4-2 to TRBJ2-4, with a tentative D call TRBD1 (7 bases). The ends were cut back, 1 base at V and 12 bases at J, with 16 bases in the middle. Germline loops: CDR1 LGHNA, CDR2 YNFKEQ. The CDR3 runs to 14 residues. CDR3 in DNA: TGTGCCAGCAGCCAAGGCCAGGGGGGACTTAGTCAGTACTTC. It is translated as CASSQGQGGLSQYF.

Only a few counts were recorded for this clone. The CDR3 reads CATQRAEGPYEQYF. The DNA for the CDR3 is TGTGCCACCCAAAGGGCAGAGGGCCCCTACGAGCAGTACTTC. This sequence joins TRBV2 and TRBJ2-7; D might be TRBD2 (5 bases). V was cut by 10 bases and J by 2 bases, with 18 bases left in between. The germline V gene encodes CDR1 SNHLY and CDR2 FYNNEI. CDR3 length: 14 amino acids.

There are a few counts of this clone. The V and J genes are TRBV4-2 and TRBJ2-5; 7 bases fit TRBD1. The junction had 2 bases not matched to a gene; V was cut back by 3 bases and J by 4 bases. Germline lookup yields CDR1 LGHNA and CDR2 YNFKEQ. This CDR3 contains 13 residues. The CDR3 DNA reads TGTGCCAGCAGCCATCCAGGGGGAGAGACCCAGTACTTC. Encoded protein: CASSHPGGETQYF.

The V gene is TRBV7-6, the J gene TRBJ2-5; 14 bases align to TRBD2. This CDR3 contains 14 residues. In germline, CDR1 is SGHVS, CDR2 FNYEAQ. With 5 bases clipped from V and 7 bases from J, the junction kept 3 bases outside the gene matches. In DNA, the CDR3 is TGTGCCAGCAGCCGCGGACTAGCGGGAGGGACCCAGTACTTC. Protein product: CASSRGLAGGTQYF.

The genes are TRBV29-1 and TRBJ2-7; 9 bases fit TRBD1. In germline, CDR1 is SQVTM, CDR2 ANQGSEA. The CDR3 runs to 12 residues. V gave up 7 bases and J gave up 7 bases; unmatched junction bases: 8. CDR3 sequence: CSADRGTGEQYF. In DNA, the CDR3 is TGCAGCGCAGACAGGGGGACTGGGGAGCAGTACTTC.

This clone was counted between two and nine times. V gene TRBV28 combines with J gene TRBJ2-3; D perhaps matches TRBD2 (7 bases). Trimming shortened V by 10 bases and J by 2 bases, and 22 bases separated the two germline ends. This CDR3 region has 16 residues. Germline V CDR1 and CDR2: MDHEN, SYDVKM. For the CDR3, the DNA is TGTGCCACCTACCCGTCGCGGGGGCACACCACAGATACGCAGTATTTT. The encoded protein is CATYPSRGHTTDTQYF.

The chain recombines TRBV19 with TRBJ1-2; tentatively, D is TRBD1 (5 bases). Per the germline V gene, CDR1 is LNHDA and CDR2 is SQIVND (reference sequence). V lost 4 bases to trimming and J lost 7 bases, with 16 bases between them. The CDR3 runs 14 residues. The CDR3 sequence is CASSTTGTGGGYTF. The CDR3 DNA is TGTGCCAGTAGTACCACCGGGACCGGGGGTGGCTACACCTTC.

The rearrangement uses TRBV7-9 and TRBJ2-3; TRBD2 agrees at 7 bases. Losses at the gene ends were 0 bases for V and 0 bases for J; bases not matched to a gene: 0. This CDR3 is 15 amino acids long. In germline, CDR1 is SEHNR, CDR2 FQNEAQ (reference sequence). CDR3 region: CASSLARGSTDTQYF. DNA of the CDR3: TGTGCCAGCAGCTTAGCGCGGGGGAGCACAGATACGCAGTATTTT.

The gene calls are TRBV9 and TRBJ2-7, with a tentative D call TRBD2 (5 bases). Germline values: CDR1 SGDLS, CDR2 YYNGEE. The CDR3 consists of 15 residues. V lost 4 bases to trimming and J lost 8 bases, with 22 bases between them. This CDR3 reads CASSSRLSGDTKQYF. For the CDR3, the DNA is TGTGCCAGCAGCTCCCGGTTAAGCGGAGATACGAAGCAGTACTTC.

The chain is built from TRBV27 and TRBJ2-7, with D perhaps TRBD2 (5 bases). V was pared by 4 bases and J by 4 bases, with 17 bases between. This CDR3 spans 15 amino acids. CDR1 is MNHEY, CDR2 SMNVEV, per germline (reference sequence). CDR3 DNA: TGTGCCAGCAGTTGGTCTAGCCCTTTCGCATACGAGCAGTACTTC. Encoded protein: CASSWSSPFAYEQYF.

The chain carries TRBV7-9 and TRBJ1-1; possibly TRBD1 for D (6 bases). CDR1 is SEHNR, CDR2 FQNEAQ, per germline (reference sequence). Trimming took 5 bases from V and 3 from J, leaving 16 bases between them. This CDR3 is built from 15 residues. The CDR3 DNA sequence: TGTGCCAGCAGCCTCTACAGGGAACTTGACACTGAAGCTTTCTTT. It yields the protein CASSLYRELDTEAFF.

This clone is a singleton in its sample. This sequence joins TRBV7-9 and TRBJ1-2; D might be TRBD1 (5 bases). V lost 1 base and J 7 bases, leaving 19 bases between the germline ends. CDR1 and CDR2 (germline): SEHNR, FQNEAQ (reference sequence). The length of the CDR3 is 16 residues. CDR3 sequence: CASSLEGGRAALGYTF. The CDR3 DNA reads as TGTGCCAGCAGCTTAGAGGGAGGCAGGGCGGCACTTGGCTACACCTTC.

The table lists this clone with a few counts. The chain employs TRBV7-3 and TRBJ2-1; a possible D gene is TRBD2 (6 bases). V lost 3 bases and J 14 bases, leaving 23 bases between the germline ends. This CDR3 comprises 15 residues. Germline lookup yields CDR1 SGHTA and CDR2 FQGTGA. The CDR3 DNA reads TGTGCCAGCAGCTTTCTCGCGGGGCCCGCCTCAATGAAGTTCTTC. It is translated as CASSFLAGPASMKFF.

The CDR3: CATSRDFGQPQHF. CDR3 nucleotides: TGTGCCACCAGCAGAGATTTCGGGCAGCCCCAGCATTTT. The chain links TRBV15 to TRBJ1-5; no firm D call. Per germline, CDR1 LNHNV and CDR2 YYDKDF (reference sequence). Trimming stripped 0 bases from V and 7 bases from J, with 7 bases between. The length of the CDR3 is 13 residues.

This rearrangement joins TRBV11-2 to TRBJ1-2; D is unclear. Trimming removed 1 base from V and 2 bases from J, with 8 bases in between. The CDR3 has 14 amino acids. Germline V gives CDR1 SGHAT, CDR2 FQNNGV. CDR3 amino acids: CASSLGAHNYGYTF. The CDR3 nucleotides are TGTGCCAGCAGCTTAGGGGCCCACAACTATGGCTACACCTTC.

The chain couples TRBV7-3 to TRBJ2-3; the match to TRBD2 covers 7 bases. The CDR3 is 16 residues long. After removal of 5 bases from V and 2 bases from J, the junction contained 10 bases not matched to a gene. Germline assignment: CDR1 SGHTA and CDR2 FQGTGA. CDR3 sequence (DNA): TGTGCCAGCAGCCTTGGGATCCGGGAGGACACAGATACGCAGTATTTT. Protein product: CASSLGIREDTDTQYF.

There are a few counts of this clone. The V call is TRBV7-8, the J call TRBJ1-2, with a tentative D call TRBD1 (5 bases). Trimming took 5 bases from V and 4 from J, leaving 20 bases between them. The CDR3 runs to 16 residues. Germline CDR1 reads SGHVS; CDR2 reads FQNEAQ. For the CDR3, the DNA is TGTGCCAGCAGCCCGGGGGGGGTGGGGGTCCTCTATGGCTACACCTTC. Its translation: CASSPGGVGVLYGYTF.

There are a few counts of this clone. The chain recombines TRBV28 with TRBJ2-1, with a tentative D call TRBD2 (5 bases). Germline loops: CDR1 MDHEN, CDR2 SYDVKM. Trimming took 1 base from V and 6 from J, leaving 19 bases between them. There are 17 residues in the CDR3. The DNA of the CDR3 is TGTGCCAGCAGTTTATTCTCCGGGATCTACCAACCCAATGAGCAGTTCTTC. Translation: CASSLFSGIYQPNEQFF.

The CDR3 loop is CASSYSVVFTGELFF. In DNA form, the CDR3 reads TGTGCCAGCAGTTACTCCGTCGTCTTCACCGGGGAGCTGTTTTTT. The J gene is TRBJ2-2, the V gene TRBV6-5, with no clear D. V was trimmed by 0 bases and J by 4 bases, leaving 9 bases between them. The CDR3 sequence is 15 residues long. Germline lookup yields CDR1 MNHEY and CDR2 SVGAGI.

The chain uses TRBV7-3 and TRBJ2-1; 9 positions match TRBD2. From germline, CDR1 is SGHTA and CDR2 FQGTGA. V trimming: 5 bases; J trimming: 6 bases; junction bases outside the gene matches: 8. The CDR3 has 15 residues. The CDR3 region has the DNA TGTGCCAGCAGCCCGTCGGGACTAGCTACCAATGAGCAGTTCTTC. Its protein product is CASSPSGLATNEQFF.

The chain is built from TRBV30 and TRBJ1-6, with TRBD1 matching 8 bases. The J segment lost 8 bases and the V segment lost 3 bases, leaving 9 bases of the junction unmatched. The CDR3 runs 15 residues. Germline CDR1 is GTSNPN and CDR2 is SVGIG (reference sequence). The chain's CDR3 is CAWRDRTGSDSPLHF. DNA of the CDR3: TGTGCCTGGAGGGATCGGACAGGGTCGGATTCACCCCTCCACTTT.

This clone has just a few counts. DNA for the CDR3: TGTGCCAGCAGCCTATTGGGACTAGCGGTGGGGGGGGAGCAGTACTTC. Translation: CASSLLGLAVGGEQYF. The genes are TRBV7-2 and TRBJ2-7; 11 bases fit TRBD2. With 5 bases clipped from V and 7 bases from J, the junction kept 13 bases outside the gene matches. Germline-derived CDR1 and CDR2 are SGHTA and FQGNSA. The CDR3 is 16 amino acids.

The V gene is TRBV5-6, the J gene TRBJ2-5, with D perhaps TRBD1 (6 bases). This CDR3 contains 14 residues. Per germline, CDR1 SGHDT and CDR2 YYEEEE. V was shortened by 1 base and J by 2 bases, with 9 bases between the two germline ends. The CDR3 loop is CASSLIDRQETQYF. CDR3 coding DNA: TGTGCCAGCAGCTTGATAGACAGGCAAGAGACCCAGTACTTC.